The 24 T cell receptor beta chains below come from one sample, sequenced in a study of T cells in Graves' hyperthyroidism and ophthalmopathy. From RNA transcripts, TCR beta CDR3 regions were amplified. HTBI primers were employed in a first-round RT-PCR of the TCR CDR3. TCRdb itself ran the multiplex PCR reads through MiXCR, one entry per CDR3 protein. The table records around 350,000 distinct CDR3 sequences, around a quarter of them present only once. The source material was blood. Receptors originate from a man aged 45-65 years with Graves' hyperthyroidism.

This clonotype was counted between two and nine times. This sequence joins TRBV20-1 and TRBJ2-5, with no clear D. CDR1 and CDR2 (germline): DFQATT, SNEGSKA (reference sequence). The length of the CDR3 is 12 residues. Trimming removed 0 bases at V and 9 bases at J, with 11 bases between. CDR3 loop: CSARDLSEAQYF. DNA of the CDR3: TGCAGTGCTAGAGATTTAAGTGAGGCCCAGTACTTC.

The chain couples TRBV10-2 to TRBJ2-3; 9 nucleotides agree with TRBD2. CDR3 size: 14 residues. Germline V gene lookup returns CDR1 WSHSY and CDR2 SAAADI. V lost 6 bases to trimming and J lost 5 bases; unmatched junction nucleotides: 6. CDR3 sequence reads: CASRGGGRVDTQYF. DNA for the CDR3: TGCGCCAGCAGAGGGGGCGGGAGGGTAGATACGCAGTATTTT.

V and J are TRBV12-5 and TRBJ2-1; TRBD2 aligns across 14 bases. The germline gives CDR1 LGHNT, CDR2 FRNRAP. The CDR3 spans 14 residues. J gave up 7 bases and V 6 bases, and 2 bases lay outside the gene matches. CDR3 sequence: CASGRLAGGNEQFF. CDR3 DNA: TGTGCTAGTGGACGACTAGCGGGAGGGAATGAGCAGTTCTTC.

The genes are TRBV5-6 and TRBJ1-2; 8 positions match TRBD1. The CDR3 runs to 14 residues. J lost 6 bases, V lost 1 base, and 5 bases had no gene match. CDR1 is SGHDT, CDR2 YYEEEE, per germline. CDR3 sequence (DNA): TGTGCCAGCAGCTTGCCCGGACAGGGAGATGGCTACACCTTC. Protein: CASSLPGQGDGYTF.

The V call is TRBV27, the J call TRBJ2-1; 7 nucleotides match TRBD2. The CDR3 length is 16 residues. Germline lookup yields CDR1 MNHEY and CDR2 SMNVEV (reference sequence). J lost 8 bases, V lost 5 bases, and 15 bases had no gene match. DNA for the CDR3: TGTGCCAGCAGTCCGGACCCTAGCGGAAGTAGGGATGAGCAGTTCTTC. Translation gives CASSPDPSGSRDEQFF.

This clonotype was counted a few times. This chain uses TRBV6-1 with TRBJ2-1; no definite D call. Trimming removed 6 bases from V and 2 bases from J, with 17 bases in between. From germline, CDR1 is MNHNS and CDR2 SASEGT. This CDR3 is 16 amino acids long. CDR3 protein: CASSPLPEATYNEQFF. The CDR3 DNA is TGTGCCAGCAGCCCACTGCCTGAAGCGACCTACAATGAGCAGTTCTTC.

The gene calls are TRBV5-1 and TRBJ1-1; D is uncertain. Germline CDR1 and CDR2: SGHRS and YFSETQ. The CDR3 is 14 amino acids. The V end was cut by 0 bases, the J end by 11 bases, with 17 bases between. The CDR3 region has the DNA TGCGCCAGCAGCTTGGCCGGGTCGGTCCTGCCGGCTTTCTTT. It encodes CASSLAGSVLPAFF.

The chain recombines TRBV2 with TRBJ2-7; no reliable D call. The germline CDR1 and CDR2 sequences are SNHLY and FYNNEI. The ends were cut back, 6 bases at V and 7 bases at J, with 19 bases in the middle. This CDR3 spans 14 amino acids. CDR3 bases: TGTGCCAGCAGCCCGACTCACTCCAAGGGTGAGCAGTACTTC. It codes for CASSPTHSKGEQYF.

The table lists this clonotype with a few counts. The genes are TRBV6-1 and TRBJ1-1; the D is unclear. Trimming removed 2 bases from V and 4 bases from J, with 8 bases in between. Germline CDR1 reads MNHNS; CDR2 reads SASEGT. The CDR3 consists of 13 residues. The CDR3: CASSENLSTEAFF. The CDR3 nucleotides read TGTGCCAGCAGTGAAAATTTAAGCACTGAAGCTTTCTTT.

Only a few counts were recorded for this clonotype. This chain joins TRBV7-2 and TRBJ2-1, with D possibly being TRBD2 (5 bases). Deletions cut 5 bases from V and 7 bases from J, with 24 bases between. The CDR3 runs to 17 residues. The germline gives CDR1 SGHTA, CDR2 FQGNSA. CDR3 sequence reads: CASSPRATSGPLNEQFF. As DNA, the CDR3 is TGTGCCAGCAGCCCCCGAGCGACAAGCGGACCTTTGAATGAGCAGTTCTTC. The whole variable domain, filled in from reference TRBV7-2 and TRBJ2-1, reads GAGVSQSPSNKVTEKGKDVELRCDPISGHTALYWYRQSLGQGLEFLIYFQGNSAPDKSGLPSDRFSAERTGGSVSTLTIQRTQQEDSAVYLCASSPRATSGPLNEQFFGPGTRLTVL.

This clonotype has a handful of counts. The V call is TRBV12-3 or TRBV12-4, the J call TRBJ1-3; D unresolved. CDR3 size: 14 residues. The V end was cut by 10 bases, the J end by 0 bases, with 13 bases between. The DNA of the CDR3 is TGTGCCACCGACGACGGGGTCTCTGGAAACACCATATATTTT. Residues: CATDDGVSGNTIYF.

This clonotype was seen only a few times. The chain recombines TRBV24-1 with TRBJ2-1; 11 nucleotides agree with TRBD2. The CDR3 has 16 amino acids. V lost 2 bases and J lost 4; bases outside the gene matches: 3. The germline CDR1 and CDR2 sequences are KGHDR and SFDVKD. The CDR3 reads CATSDSGTSGYNEQFF. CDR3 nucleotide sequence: TGTGCCACCAGTGATTCCGGGACTAGCGGTTACAATGAGCAGTTCTTC.

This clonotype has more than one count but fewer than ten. The CDR3 bases are TGTGCCACGCACAGACAGGGTTTGACTGAAGCTTTCTTT. This gives the protein CATHRQGLTEAFF. This chain joins TRBV15 and TRBJ1-1; 7 nucleotides agree with TRBD1. Losses at the gene ends were 9 bases for V and 5 bases for J; bases not matched to a gene: 9. CDR3 length equals 13 residues. Germline CDR1 LNHNV, CDR2 YYDKDF (reference sequence).

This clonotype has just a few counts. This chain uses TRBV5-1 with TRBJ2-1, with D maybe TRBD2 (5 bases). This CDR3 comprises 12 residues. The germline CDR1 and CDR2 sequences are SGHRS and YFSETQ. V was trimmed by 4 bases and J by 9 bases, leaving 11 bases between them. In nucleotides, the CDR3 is TGCGCCAGCAGCGCGACTAACGGTGAGCAGTTCTTC. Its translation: CASSATNGEQFF.

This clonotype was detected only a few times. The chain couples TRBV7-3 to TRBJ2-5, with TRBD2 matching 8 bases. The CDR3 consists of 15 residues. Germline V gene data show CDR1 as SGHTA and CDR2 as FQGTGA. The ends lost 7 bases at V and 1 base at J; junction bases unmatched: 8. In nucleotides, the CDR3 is TGTGCCAGCACCCAGGCAGCGGGAGTCCAAGAGACCCAGTACTTC. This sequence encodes CASTQAAGVQETQYF.

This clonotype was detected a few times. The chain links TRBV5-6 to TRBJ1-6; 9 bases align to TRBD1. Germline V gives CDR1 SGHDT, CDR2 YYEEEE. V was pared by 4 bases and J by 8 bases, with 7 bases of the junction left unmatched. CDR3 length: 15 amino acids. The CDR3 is CASSGTGGSYSPLHF. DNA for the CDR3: TGTGCCAGCAGCGGAACAGGGGGCTCTTATTCACCCCTCCACTTT.

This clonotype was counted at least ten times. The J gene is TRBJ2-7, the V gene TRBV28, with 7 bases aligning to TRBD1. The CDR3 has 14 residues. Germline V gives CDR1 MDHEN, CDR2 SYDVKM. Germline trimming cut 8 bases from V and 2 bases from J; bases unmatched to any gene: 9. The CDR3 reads CASGSDRPPYEQYF. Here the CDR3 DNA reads TGTGCCAGCGGGTCGGACAGGCCCCCCTACGAGCAGTACTTC.

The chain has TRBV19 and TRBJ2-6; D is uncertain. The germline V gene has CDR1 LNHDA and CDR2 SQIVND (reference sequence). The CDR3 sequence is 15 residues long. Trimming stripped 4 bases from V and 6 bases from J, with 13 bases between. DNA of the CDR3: TGTGCCAGTAGTACCCTGGGCACCCAGGCCAACGTCCTGACTTTC. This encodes CASSTLGTQANVLTF.

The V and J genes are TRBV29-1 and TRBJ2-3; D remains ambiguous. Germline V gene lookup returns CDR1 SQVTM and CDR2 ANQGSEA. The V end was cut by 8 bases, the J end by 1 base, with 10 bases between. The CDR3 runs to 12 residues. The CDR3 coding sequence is TGCAGCAGTCAGCAGGGCACAGATACGCAGTATTTT. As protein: CSSQQGTDTQYF.

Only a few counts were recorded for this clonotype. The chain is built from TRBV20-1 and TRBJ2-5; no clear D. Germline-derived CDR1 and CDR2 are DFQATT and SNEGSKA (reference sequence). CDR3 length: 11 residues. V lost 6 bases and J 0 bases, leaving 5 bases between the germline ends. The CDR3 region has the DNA TGCAGTGCCCAGTACCAAGAGACCCAGTACTTC. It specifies CSAQYQETQYF.

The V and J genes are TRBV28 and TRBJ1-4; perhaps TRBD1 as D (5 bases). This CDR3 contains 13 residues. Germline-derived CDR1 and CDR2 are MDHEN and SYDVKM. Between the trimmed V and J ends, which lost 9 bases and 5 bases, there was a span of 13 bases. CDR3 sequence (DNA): TGTGCCAGTTCGGGACCGCCAAATGAAAAACTGTTTTTT. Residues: CASSGPPNEKLFF. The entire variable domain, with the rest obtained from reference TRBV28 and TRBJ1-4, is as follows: DVKVTQSSRYLVKRTGEKVFLECVQDMDHENMFWYRQDPGLGLRLIYFSYDVKMKEKGDIPEGYSVSREKKERFSLILESASTNQTSMYLCASSGPPNEKLFFGSGTQLSVL.

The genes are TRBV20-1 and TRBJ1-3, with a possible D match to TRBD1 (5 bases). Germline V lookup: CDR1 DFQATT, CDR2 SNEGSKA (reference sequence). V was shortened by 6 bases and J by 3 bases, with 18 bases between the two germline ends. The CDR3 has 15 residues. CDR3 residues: CSASPRAGFGNTIYF. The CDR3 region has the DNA TGCAGTGCCAGCCCCAGGGCTGGTTTTGGAAACACCATATATTTT.

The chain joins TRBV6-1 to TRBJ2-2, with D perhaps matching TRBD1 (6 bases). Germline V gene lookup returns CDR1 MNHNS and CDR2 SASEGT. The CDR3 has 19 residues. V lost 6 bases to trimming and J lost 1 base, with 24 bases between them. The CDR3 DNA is TGTGCCAGCAGGCCTCAAAGGGGGAGTCGTCCGGGGAACACCGGGGAGCTGTTTTTT. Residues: CASRPQRGSRPGNTGELFF.

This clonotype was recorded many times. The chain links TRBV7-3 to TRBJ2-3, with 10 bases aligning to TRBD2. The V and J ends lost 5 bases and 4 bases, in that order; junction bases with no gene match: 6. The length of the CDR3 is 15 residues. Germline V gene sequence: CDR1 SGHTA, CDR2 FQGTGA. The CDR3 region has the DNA TGTGCCAGCAGCCCCAAAGCGGGAGGGTCAGATACGCAGTATTTT. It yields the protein CASSPKAGGSDTQYF.